The TCR beta chain under discussion was sequenced for a study of tumor-infiltrating lymphocytes in primary liver carcinoma (dated by TCRdb to about 2017). With regard to the full study: Four or five patients with histopathologically diagnosed primary liver carcinoma underwent surgical resection in China between late 2015 and 2016. Of the five patients (three men and two women, aged 30 to 69 years), four had hepatocellular carcinoma and one had combined HCC and intrahepatic cholangiocarcinoma. Tumors of the five patients were stage T1-T3 N0M0 with maximum diameters of 4.2 to 10 cm. Samples yielded roughly 3.5 to 7.5 million productive TCRbeta reads; read depth did not differ significantly between tissue types. TCRbeta repertoire sequencing, expression microarrays and whole-exome sequencing were combined in the study across five regions of each liver tumor, with adjacent normal tissue and blood also included. A total of some 35 specimens from 5 patients went through TCRbeta repertoire sequencing, namely 25 tumor regions, 5 adjacent noncancerous liver tissues and 5 peripheral blood samples. Repertoires from technical replicates were highly reproducible, with mean shared-clone rates approximately 0.88 and correlation coefficients above 0.98. What the study reported, not specific to this receptor: Repertoire overlap was higher between tumor regions (mean about 36%) than tumor-adjacent (approximately 17%) or tumor-blood (approximately 14%) pairs, consistent with antigen-driven expansion. A significantly larger repertoire fraction was made up by the top 250 clones in tumors than in blood (p = 0.039). Comparison of CD4+ and CD8+ T cell repertoires was precluded by the use of bulk unsorted samples. The study included only four to six patients, and the authors note findings should be validated in a larger study. Only the TCR beta chain was sequenced, which likely underestimates true repertoire diversity because unpaired alpha chains were not captured.

With regard to this clonotype: Which antigen it targets is not known. A much bigger clone sits one base away, suggesting this may be a read error. Lacking the conserved final phenylalanine or tryptophan, this CDR3 likely reflects a read error. The limits of the CDR3 on the DNA are not certain, so only TCRdb's listed CDR3 is given.

As encoded in the germline V gene, CDR1 is MNHGY while CDR2 is SVAAGI. With termini counted, the CDR3 has 8 amino acids. A constant-region primer and ProtoScript II reverse transcriptase were used to reverse-transcribe TCRbeta-specific cDNA from around 480 ng total RNA. Construction of the TCRbeta libraries relied on three nested rounds of multiplex PCR, following a slightly modified ARM-PCR procedure. The first two PCR rounds used multiplex TRBV1-TRBV30 forward primers with a Cbeta reverse primer, each for around 10 cycles. Sample barcodes and Illumina adapters were attached in a final 25-cycle PCR using Deep VentR polymerase. Before sequencing, amplicons of 200-500 bp were gel-purified using a QIAquick gel extraction kit. An Illumina HiSeq 2500 was used to sequence the TCRbeta amplicons, generating 250-bp paired-end reads. In the authors' own workflow: To recover full CDR3 sequences, reads were quality-trimmed using Trimmomatic v0.33 and paired reads were then merged using FLASH v1.2.11. V, D and J germline segments were assigned to the rearranged TCRbeta sequences by MiGEC v1.2.1b. Clonotype statistics, along with Shannon-Wiener diversity indices, were calculated using VDJtools v1.0.0. Except for diversity analysis, only each sample's 250 most abundant clonotypes were used in subsequent analyses to reduce sampling bias. Clones were called with MiXCR by TCRdb after fastp trimmed the public reads at Q25, and only in-frame beta chains were retained. Here each entry gathers all rows of one CDR3 protein and keeps the most common genes and DNA. For this entry, the V and J calls and clone size follow TCRdb and not the study's own pipeline. A total of fewer than 350,000 distinct CDR3 sequences appear in this sample, 60% to 80% of them only once. The ten largest clones take up approximately 9.4% of the sample.

RNA from unsorted whole blood was extracted with TRIzol reagent, and germline DNA was obtained with the DNeasy Blood & Tissue kit. At the time of sampling, the patients had chronic HBV infection and had not received any treatment. Before surgery, approximately 4 milliliters of peripheral blood were drawn into K2EDTA tubes. Recombination linked TRBV6-9 to TRBJ2-2; the D call in the table, TRBD1, was not verified against the DNA. This receptor was identified in a man in his forties with primary liver carcinoma and hepatitis B virus infection. The sequencing input was peripheral blood. The CDR3 has the sequence CTSIMDRE.